This T cell receptor beta chain was obtained from a study of CD8+CD57+ T cells in acquired aplastic anemia. Profiling that covered TCR beta VDJ and CDR3 relied on genomic DNA as its template. TCRdb re-derived calls from the reads in MiXCR, one entry per CDR3 protein. Here the sample spans 400,000 to 600,000 distinct CDR3 sequences, around 30% being singletons. Germline V gene lookup returns CDR1 MNHNS and CDR2 SASEGT. Trimming took off 6 bases at V and 6 bases at J, with 12 bases between the two ends. The CDR3 is 13 residues long. Flow cytometry had shown expanded CD8+CD57+ cells in the patients chosen for sequencing.

This receptor was obtained from a human donor with aplastic anemia. The sequenced material came from sorted CD4+, CD8+, or CD8+CD57+ T cells (not recorded which) from PBMCs. The V gene is TRBV6-1, the J gene TRBJ1-5; D is unresolved. The CDR3 is CASRAWGTQPQHF. The CDR3 nucleotides are TGTGCCAGCAGAGCCTGGGGTACTCAGCCCCAGCATTTT.